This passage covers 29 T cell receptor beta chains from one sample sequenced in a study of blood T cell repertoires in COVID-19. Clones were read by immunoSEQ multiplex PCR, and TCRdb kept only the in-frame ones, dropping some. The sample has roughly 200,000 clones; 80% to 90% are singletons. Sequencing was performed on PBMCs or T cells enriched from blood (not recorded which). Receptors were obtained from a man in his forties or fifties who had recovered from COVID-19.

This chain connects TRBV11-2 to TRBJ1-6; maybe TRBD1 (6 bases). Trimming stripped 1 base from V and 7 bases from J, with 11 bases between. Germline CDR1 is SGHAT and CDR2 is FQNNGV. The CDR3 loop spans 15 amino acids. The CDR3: CASSLGRGGNSPLHF. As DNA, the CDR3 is TGTGCCAGCAGCTTAGGGAGGGGGGGAAATTCACCCCTCCACTTT.

In DNA form, the CDR3 reads TGTGCCAGCAGCCTGGGGGGACAGCGGGTTAATTCACCCCTCCACTTT. It is translated as CASSLGGQRVNSPLHF. The gene calls are TRBV3-1 (or the pseudogene TRBV3-2) and TRBJ1-6, with TRBD1 identical over 7 bases. The CDR3 length is 16 residues. CDR1 and CDR2 from the germline V gene are LGHDT and YNNKEL (reference sequence). The junction had 9 bases not matched to a gene; V was cut back by 4 bases and J by 6 bases.

The CDR3 loop reads CASSPHTGAWDGYTF. The CDR3 DNA reads TGCGCCAGCAGCCCACACACAGGGGCTTGGGATGGCTACACCTTC. V is TRBV4-1 and J is TRBJ1-2; TRBD1 matches 7 bases. V gave up 4 bases and J gave up 6 bases; unmatched junction bases: 11. Looked up from germline, CDR1 is MGHRA and CDR2 is YSYEKL. The CDR3 is 15 amino acids.

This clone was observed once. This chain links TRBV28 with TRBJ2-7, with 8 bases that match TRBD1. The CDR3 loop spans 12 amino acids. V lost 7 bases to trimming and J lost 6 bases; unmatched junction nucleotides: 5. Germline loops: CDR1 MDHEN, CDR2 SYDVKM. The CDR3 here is CASIDRGGEQYF. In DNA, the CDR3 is TGTGCCAGCATCGACAGGGGTGGCGAGCAGTACTTC. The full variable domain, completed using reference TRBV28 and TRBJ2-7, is DVKVTQSSRYLVKRTGEKVFLECVQDMDHENMFWYRQDPGLGLRLIYFSYDVKMKEKGDIPEGYSVSREKKERFSLILESASTNQTSMYLCASIDRGGEQYFGPGTRLTVT.

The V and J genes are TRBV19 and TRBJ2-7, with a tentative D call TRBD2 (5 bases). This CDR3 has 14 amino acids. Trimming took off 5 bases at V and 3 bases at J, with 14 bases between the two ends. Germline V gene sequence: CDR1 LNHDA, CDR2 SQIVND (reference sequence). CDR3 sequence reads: CASSPEGTDYEQYF. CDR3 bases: TGTGCCAGTAGTCCCGAGGGTACGGACTACGAGCAGTACTTC.

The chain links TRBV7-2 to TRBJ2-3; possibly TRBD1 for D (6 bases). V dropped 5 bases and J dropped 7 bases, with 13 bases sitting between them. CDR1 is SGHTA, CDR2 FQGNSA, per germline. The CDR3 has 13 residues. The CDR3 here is CASSTSGHNTQYF. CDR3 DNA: TGTGCCAGCAGCACCTCGGGACACAATACGCAGTATTTT. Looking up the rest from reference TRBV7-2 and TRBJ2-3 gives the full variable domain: GAGVSQSPSNKVTEKGKDVELRCDPISGHTALYWYRQSLGQGLEFLIYFQGNSAPDKSGLPSDRFSAERTGGSVSTLTIQRTQQEDSAVYLCASSTSGHNTQYFGPGTRLTVL.

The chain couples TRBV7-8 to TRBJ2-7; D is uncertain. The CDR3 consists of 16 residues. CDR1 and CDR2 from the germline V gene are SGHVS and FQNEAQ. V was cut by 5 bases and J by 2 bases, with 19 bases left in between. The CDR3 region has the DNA TGTGCCAGCAGCGCTAGGCGTGGTGCCATACCCTACGAGCAGTACTTC. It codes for CASSARRGAIPYEQYF.

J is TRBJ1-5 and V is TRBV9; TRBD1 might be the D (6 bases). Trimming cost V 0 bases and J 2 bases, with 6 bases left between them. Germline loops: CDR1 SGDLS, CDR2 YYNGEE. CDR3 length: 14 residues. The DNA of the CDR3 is TGTGCCAGCAGCGTAGAGGGGGGCAATCAGCCCCAGCATTTT. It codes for CASSVEGGNQPQHF. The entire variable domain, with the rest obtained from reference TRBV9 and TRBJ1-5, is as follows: DSGVTQTPKHLITATGQRVTLRCSPRSGDLSVYWYQQSLDQGLQFLIQYYNGEERAKGNILERFSAQQFPDLHSELNLSSLELGDSALYFCASSVEGGNQPQHFGDGTRLSIL.

The CDR3 protein is CASSQVASSGRVTDTQYF. The DNA for the CDR3 is TGTGCCAGCAGCCAAGTAGCGTCTAGCGGGAGGGTCACAGATACGCAGTATTTT. The chain has TRBV3-1 (or the pseudogene TRBV3-2) and TRBJ2-3; 12 bases line up with TRBD2. After removal of 1 base from V and 2 bases from J, the junction contained 7 bases not matched to a gene. This CDR3 has 18 amino acids. Germline CDR1 and CDR2: LGHDT and YNNKEL (reference sequence).

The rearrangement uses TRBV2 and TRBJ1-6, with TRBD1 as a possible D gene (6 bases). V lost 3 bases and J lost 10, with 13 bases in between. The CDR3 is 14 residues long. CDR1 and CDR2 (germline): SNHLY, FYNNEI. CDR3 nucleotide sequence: TGTGCCAGCAGTGACAGGGGTAGAGGGTCACCCCTCCACTTT. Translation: CASSDRGRGSPLHF.

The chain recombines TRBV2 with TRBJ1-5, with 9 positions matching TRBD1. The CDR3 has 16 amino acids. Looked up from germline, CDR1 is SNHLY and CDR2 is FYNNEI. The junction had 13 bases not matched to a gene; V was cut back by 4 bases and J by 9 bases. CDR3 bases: TGTGCCAGCAGTGCCGGGACAGGGCTGGGGGGTGGGCCCCAGCATTTT. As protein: CASSAGTGLGGGPQHF.

The CDR3 DNA sequence: TGTGCCAGCAGTGAGACAACTAGCAGCACCGGGGAGCTGTTTTTT. Translation gives CASSETTSSTGELFF. The V and J genes are TRBV6-1 and TRBJ2-2; D perhaps matches TRBD2 (6 bases). This CDR3 has 15 residues. Between the trimmed V and J ends, which lost 3 bases and 4 bases, there was a span of 12 bases. Germline assignment: CDR1 MNHNS and CDR2 SASEGT.

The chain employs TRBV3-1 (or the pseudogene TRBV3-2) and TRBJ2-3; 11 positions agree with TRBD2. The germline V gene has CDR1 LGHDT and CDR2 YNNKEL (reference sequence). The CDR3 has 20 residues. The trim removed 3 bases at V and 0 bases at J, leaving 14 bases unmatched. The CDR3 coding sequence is TGTGCCAGCAGCCAGGGCCTAGCGGGAGGTCCCCCCAGAAGCACAGATACGCAGTATTTT. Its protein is CASSQGLAGGPPRSTDTQYF.

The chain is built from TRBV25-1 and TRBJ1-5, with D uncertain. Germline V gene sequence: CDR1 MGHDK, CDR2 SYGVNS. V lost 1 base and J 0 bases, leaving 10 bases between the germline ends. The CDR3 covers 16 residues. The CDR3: CASSELGFNSNQPQHF. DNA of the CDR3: TGTGCCAGCAGTGAATTGGGCTTTAATAGCAATCAGCCCCAGCATTTT.

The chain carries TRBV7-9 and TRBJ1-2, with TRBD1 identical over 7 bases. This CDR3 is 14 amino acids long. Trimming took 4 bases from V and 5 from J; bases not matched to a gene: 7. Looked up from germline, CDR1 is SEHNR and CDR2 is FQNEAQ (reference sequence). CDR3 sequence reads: CASSSTGARYGYTF. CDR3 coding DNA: TGTGCCAGCAGCTCCACAGGGGCCCGTTATGGCTACACCTTC. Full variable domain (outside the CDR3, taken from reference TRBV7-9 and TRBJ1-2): DTGVSQNPRHKITKRGQNVTFRCDPISEHNRLYWYRQTLGQGPEFLTYFQNEAQLEKSRLLSDRFSAERPKGSFSTLEIQRTEQGDSAMYLCASSSTGARYGYTFGSGTRLTVV.

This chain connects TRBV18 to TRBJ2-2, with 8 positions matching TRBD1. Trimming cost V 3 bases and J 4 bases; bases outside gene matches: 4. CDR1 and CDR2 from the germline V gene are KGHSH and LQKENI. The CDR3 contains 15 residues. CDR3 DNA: TGTGCCAGCTCACCCCAGGGGGCGAGCACCGGGGAGCTGTTTTTT. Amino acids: CASSPQGASTGELFF.

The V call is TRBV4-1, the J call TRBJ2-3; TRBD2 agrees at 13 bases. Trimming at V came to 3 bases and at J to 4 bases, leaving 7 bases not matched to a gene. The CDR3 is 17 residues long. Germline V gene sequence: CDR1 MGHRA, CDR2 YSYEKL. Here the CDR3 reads CASSQGRTSGSADTQYF. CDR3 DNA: TGCGCCAGCAGCCAGGGTAGGACTAGCGGGAGCGCAGATACGCAGTATTTT.

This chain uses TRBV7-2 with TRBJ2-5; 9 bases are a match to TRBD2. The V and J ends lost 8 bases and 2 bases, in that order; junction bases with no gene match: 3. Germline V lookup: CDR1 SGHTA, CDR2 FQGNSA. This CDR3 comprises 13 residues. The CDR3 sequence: CASLAGPQETQYF. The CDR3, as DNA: TGTGCCAGCCTAGCGGGACCGCAAGAGACCCAGTACTTC. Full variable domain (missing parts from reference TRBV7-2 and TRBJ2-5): GAGVSQSPSNKVTEKGKDVELRCDPISGHTALYWYRQSLGQGLEFLIYFQGNSAPDKSGLPSDRFSAERTGGSVSTLTIQRTQQEDSAVYLCASLAGPQETQYFGPGTRLLVL.

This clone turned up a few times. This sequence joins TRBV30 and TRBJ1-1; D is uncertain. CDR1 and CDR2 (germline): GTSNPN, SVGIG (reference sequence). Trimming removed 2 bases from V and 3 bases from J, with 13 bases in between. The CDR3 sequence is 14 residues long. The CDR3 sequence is CAWSSSQKDTEAFF. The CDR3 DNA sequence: TGTGCCTGGAGTAGTTCCCAGAAAGACACTGAAGCTTTCTTT.

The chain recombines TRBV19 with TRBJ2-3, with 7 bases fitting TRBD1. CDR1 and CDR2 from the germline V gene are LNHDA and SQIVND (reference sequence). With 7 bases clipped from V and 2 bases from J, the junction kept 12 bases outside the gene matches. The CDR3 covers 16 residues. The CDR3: CASKPWGRGLTDTQYF. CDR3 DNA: TGTGCCAGTAAACCTTGGGGAAGGGGGCTCACAGATACGCAGTATTTT.

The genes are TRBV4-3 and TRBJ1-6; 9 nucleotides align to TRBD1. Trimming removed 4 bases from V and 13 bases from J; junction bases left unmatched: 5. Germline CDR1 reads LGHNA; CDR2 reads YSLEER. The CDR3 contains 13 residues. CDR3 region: CASSRDREPPLHF. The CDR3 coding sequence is TGCGCCAGCAGCCGGGACAGGGAGCCGCCCCTCCACTTT.

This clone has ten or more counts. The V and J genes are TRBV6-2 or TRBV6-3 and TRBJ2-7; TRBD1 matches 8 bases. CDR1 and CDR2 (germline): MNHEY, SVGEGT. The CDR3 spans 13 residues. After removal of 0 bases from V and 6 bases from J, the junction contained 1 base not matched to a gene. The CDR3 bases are TGTGCCAGCAGTTACTCGGACAGGGCCGAGCAGTACGTC. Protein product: CASSYSDRAEQYV.

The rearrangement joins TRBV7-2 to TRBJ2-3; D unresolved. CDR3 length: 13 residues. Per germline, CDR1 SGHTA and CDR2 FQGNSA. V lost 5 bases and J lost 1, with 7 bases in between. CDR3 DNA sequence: TGTGCCAGCAGCGCCCAGGGCACAGATACGCAGTATTTT. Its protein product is CASSAQGTDTQYF.

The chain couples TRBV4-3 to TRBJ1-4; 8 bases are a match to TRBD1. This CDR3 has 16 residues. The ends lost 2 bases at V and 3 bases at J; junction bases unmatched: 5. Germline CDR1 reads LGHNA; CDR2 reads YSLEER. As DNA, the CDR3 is TGCGCCAGCAGCCAACTAAAGACAGGGGCTAATGAAAAACTGTTTTTT. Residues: CASSQLKTGANEKLFF.

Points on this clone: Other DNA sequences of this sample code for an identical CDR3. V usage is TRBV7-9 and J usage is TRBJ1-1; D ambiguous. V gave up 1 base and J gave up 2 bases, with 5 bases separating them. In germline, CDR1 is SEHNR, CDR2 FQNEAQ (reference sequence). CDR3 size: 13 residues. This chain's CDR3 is CASSLGANTEAFF. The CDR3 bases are TGTGCCAGCAGCTTAGGGGCTAACACTGAAGCTTTCTTT.

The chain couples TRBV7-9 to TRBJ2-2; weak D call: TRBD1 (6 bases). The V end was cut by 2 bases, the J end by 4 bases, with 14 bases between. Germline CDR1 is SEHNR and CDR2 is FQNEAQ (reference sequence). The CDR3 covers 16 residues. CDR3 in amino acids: CASSLKAGASTGELFF. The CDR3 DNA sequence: TGTGCCAGCAGCTTAAAGGCAGGGGCGAGCACCGGGGAGCTGTTTTTT. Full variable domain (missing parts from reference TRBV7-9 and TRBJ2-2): DTGVSQNPRHKITKRGQNVTFRCDPISEHNRLYWYRQTLGQGPEFLTYFQNEAQLEKSRLLSDRFSAERPKGSFSTLEIQRTEQGDSAMYLCASSLKAGASTGELFFGEGSRLTVL.

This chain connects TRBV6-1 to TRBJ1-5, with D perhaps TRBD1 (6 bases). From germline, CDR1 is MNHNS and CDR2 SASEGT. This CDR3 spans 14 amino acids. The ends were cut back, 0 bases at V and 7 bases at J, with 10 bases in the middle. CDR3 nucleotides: TGTGCCAGCAGTGAAGCGACAGGTTGGCAGCCCCAGCATTTT. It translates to CASSEATGWQPQHF.

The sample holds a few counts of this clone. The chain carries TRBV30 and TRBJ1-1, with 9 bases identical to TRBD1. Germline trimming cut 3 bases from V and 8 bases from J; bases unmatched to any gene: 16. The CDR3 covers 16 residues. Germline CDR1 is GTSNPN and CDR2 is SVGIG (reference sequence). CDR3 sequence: CAWSTPSRDRVEEAFF. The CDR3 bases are TGTGCCTGGAGCACCCCTTCCCGGGACAGGGTAGAAGAAGCTTTCTTT. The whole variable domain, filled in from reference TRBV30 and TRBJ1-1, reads SQTIHQWPATLVQPVGSPLSLECTVEGTSNPNLYWYRQAAGRGLQLLFYSVGIGQISSEVPQNLSASRPQDRQFILSSKKLLLSDSGFYLCAWSTPSRDRVEEAFFGQGTRLTVV.

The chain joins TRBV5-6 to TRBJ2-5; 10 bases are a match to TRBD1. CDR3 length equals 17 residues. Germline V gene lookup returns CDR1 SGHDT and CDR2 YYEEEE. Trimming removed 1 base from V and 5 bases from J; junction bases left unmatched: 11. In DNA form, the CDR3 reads TGTGCCAGCAGCTTGAGGTCTGGGACAGGGGTAAGGGAGACCCAGTACTTC. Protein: CASSLRSGTGVRETQYF.